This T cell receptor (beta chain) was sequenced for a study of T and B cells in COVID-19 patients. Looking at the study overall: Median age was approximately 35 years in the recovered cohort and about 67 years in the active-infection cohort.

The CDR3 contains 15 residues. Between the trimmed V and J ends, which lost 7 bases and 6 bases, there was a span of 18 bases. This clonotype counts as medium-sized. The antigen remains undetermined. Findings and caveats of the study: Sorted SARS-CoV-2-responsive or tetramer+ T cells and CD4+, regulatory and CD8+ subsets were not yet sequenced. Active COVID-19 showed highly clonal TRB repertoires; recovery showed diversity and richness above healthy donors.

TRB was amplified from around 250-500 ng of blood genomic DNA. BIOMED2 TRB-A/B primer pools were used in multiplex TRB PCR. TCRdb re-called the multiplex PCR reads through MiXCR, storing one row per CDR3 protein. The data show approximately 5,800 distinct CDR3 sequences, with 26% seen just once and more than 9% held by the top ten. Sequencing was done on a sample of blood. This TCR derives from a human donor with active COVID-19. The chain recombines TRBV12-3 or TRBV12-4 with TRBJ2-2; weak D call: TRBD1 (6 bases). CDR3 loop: CASISQGLLAGELFF. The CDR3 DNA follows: TGTGCCAGCATCAGCCAGGGGCTGTTAGCCGGGGAGCTGTTTTTT.